The 22 T cell receptor beta chains reported below all come from one sample, sequenced in a study of T cell responses to AZD1222 COVID-19 vaccine. Repertoires were generated with immunoSEQ multiplex PCR, while TCRdb's copy carries only in-frame clones and drops some. Found here are 75,000 to 100,000 clones, around 94% of them singletons; the top ten hold about 13%. This sample comprised peripheral blood, obtained on day 0 of AZD1222 vaccination. Source of these receptors: an adult in good health.

The V and J genes are TRBV6-5 and TRBJ1-2, with D perhaps TRBD1 (5 bases). The CDR3 is made up of 12 amino acids. CDR1 is MNHEY and CDR2 is SVGAGI in the germline V gene. V dropped 5 bases and J dropped 2 bases, with 6 bases sitting between them. DNA for the CDR3: TGTGCCAGCAGTACAGGAAACTATGGCTACACCTTC. Its protein product is CASSTGNYGYTF.

The chain joins TRBV12-5 to TRBJ1-5; D gene unclear. This CDR3 spans 11 amino acids. V gave up 2 bases and J gave up 5 bases, with 1 base separating them. The germline gives CDR1 LGHNT, CDR2 FRNRAP. The CDR3 DNA reads TGTGCTAGTGGTTTGTATCAGCCCCAGCATTTT. Protein product: CASGLYQPQHF.

The chain recombines TRBV29-1 with TRBJ2-7, with 7 bases lining up with TRBD2. This CDR3 has 14 amino acids. Germline V gene data show CDR1 as SQVTM and CDR2 as ANQGSEA. V dropped 2 bases and J dropped 0; count of bases not matched to a gene: 4. In DNA, the CDR3 is TGCAGCGTTGAACTAGCGGAGAGCTCCTACGAGCAGTACTTC. It is translated as CSVELAESSYEQYF.

This chain connects TRBV24-1 to TRBJ2-2; D may be TRBD2 (6 bases). This CDR3 is 16 amino acids long. Trimming left V 5 bases short and J 0 bases short, with 12 bases between. Germline values: CDR1 KGHDR, CDR2 SFDVKD. The CDR3 protein is CATSVPGGTNTGELFF. CDR3 bases: TGTGCCACCAGTGTCCCTGGGGGGACGAACACCGGGGAGCTGTTTTTT.

The chain employs TRBV5-1 and TRBJ1-2; perhaps TRBD1 as D (5 bases). Between the trimmed V and J ends, which lost 4 bases and 3 bases, there was a span of 16 bases. The CDR3 runs 15 residues. Germline CDR1 and CDR2: SGHRS and YFSETQ. The CDR3 region has the DNA TGCGCCAGCAGCCCTCTCGTCAGGGACTACTATGGCTACACCTTC. It is translated as CASSPLVRDYYGYTF.

The rearrangement uses TRBV19 and TRBJ2-1; tentative D call: TRBD2 (6 bases). CDR1 and CDR2 (germline): LNHDA, SQIVND (reference sequence). The CDR3 runs to 17 residues. V dropped 6 bases and J dropped 0 bases, with 18 bases sitting between them. The CDR3 is CASSRGRTRVSYNEQFF. The CDR3 nucleotides are TGTGCCAGTAGCCGGGGGAGGACAAGGGTCTCCTACAATGAGCAGTTCTTC.

The CDR3 DNA reads TGTGCCAGCAGCCTCAGCACTGAAGCTTTCTTT. Translating gives CASSLSTEAFF. The rearrangement joins TRBV3-1 (or the pseudogene TRBV3-2) to TRBJ1-1; D remains ambiguous. V lost 4 bases, J lost 4 bases, and 4 bases lay in between. The CDR3 has 11 residues. The germline V gene encodes CDR1 LGHDT and CDR2 YNNKEL (reference sequence).

This clone showed up just once. The chain combines TRBV29-1 with TRBJ1-4; 7 bases align to TRBD1. Trimming took 6 bases from V and 0 from J; bases not matched to a gene: 4. CDR3 length: 14 amino acids. Germline V gene data show CDR1 as SQVTM and CDR2 as ANQGSEA. The CDR3 DNA is TGCAGCGTGCGCAGGGGGACAACTAATGAAAAACTGTTTTTT. This translates into CSVRRGTTNEKLFF.

The chain joins TRBV12-3 or TRBV12-4 to TRBJ2-7; no reliable D call. The CDR3 sequence is 12 residues long. Trimming stripped 3 bases from V and 7 bases from J, with 10 bases between. For the CDR3, the DNA is TGTGCCAGCAGTTTCAGCCCAGGAGAGCAGTACTTC. This gives the protein CASSFSPGEQYF.

This chain joins TRBV12-3 or TRBV12-4 and TRBJ2-3, with a weak D call TRBD2 (5 bases). Trimming left V 6 bases short and J 1 base short, with 8 bases between. The CDR3 length is 13 residues. The CDR3 DNA follows: TGTGCCAGCAGATTCGGGGGCACAGATACGCAGTATTTT. This codes for CASRFGGTDTQYF.

The chain is built from TRBV6-5 and TRBJ2-3, with 8 bases lining up with TRBD2. V was pared by 2 bases and J by 0 bases, with 4 bases of the junction left unmatched. The germline V gene has CDR1 MNHEY and CDR2 SVGAGI. The CDR3 runs 16 residues. CDR3 amino acids: CASSYEASGSTDTQYF. The CDR3 bases are TGTGCCAGCAGTTACGAGGCTAGCGGGAGCACAGATACGCAGTATTTT.

The table lists this clone with a count of one. This sequence joins TRBV28 and TRBJ1-2; 7 bases agree with TRBD1. The trim removed 7 bases at V and 5 bases at J, leaving 7 bases unmatched. This CDR3 is built from 13 residues. CDR1 is MDHEN and CDR2 is SYDVKM in the germline V gene. The CDR3 is CASTPGQSYGYTF. Here the CDR3 DNA reads TGTGCCAGCACCCCGGGACAGTCATATGGCTACACCTTC.

The chain uses TRBV7-2 and TRBJ1-4; the D gene is possibly TRBD1 (5 bases). The CDR3 sequence is 14 residues long. With 3 bases removed from V and 6 bases from J, the gap between germline ends came to 11 bases. Per the germline V gene, CDR1 is SGHTA and CDR2 is FQGNSA. The CDR3 loop is CASSFGTNHEKLFF. The CDR3 nucleotides are TGTGCCAGCAGCTTCGGGACTAACCATGAAAAACTGTTTTTT.

The chain recombines TRBV4-2 with TRBJ1-2; 9 bases agree with TRBD1. The CDR3 loop spans 16 amino acids. Germline V lookup: CDR1 LGHNA, CDR2 YNFKEQ. V dropped 1 base and J dropped 7; count of bases not matched to a gene: 10. CDR3 in amino acids: CASSQGGQGVRGGYTF. The CDR3 DNA is TGTGCCAGCAGCCAAGGGGGACAGGGAGTAAGGGGTGGCTACACCTTC.

The chain employs TRBV10-3 and TRBJ1-5, with a possible D match to TRBD1 (5 bases). Germline CDR1 and CDR2: ENHRY and SYGVKD. V lost 0 bases and J lost 0, with 12 bases in between. The CDR3 is 17 amino acids. CDR3 DNA sequence: TGTGCCATCAGTGAGTCATGGGGACCCCTTAGCAATCAGCCCCAGCATTTT. The encoded protein is CAISESWGPLSNQPQHF.

This chain uses TRBV5-4 with TRBJ2-2, with 14 bases matching TRBD2. The V gene's germline CDR1 is SGHNT and CDR2 YYREEE (reference sequence). This CDR3 spans 16 amino acids. The V segment lost 7 bases and the J segment 4 bases; nucleotides outside the gene matches: 6. The CDR3 nucleotides read TGTGCCAGCCGGGGACTAGCGGGAGTTGGCACCGGGGAGCTGTTTTTT. Translated: CASRGLAGVGTGELFF.

This clone occurred once. V usage is TRBV27 and J usage is TRBJ2-5; tentatively, D is TRBD1 (5 bases). CDR1 and CDR2 (germline): MNHEY, SMNVEV (reference sequence). This CDR3 is built from 13 residues. The CDR3 loop reads CVTQGRRSETQYF. The CDR3 DNA reads TGTGTGACCCAGGGTCGCCGTTCGGAGACCCAGTACTTC.

This chain uses TRBV9 with TRBJ1-2; TRBD1 is a possible D gene (5 bases). Germline V gives CDR1 SGDLS, CDR2 YYNGEE. The length of the CDR3 is 14 residues. Trimming took off 0 bases at V and 4 bases at J, with 10 bases between the two ends. The CDR3 bases are TGTGCCAGCAGCGTAGAGGCAGGGAGCTATGGCTACACCTTC. Protein: CASSVEAGSYGYTF.

This chain joins TRBV19 and TRBJ2-2; 12 bases are a match to TRBD2. V was pared by 7 bases and J by 1 base, with 4 bases of the junction left unmatched. This CDR3 has 16 residues. The germline gives CDR1 LNHDA, CDR2 SQIVND (reference sequence). CDR3 residues: CASTPTSGGNTGELFF. The CDR3 coding sequence is TGTGCCAGTACCCCGACTAGCGGGGGGAACACCGGGGAGCTGTTTTTT.

The chain uses TRBV19 and TRBJ1-1; D unclear. The CDR3 loop spans 13 amino acids. Germline assignment: CDR1 LNHDA and CDR2 SQIVND (reference sequence). V gave up 1 base and J gave up 1 base, with 4 bases separating them. DNA of the CDR3: TGTGCCAGTAGTATAGGGAGGAACACTGAAGCTTTCTTT. It is translated as CASSIGRNTEAFF.

The chain is built from TRBV9 and TRBJ2-1; the D is unclear. V gave up 4 bases and J gave up 9 bases, with 23 bases separating them. The germline V gene has CDR1 SGDLS and CDR2 YYNGEE. The CDR3 totals 16 residues. The CDR3 protein is CASSKKGDKSPSEQFF. CDR3 sequence (DNA): TGTGCCAGCAGCAAAAAAGGTGACAAGAGCCCCAGTGAGCAGTTCTTC.

This clone was seen only once. The V gene is TRBV27, the J gene TRBJ1-1, with 9 bases matching TRBD1. The CDR3 covers 14 residues. From germline, CDR1 is MNHEY and CDR2 SMNVEV (reference sequence). The ends lost 5 bases at V and 1 base at J; junction bases unmatched: 2. CDR3 DNA: TGTGCCAGCAGTACGACAGGGGGGAACACTGAAGCTTTCTTT. This gives the protein CASSTTGGNTEAFF.